The entry below describes one T cell receptor (beta chain). Its antigen is unknown. Recruitment covered hyperthyroidism patients aged 18 to 65 whose new diagnosis was of under 2 months' duration. Certain patients, namely those with other autoimmune diseases, uncontrolled infections, pregnancy or lactation, were excluded. Orbital computed tomography, thyroid ultrasound, TRAb, serum thyroxine and clinical symptoms formed the basis of diagnosis. This sample is part of a study of Graves' ophthalmopathy and Graves' hyperthyroidism. Study-wide findings and caveats: Clonotypes were expanded in thyroid at above 0.001 frequency, and most also appeared in blood.

Using RNA transcripts, the TCR beta CDR3 regions were amplified. Amplification began with first-round RT-PCR using HTBI primers, then second-round multiplex PCR was performed. MiXCR, run by TCRdb on the multiplex PCR reads, gives a single entry per CDR3 protein. The sample yields roughly 410,000 distinct CDR3 sequences, less than 20% seen once. This sequence originates from a woman under 30 with stable Graves' hyperthyroidism. The specimen sequenced was peripheral blood.

CDR3 coding DNA: TGTGCCACCAGTGAGGCTGTTAGTGACAGGGATGCCGGGGAGCTGTTTTTT. Its protein is CATSEAVSDRDAGELFF. This chain connects TRBV24-1 to TRBJ2-2; 7 nucleotides line up with TRBD1. The CDR3 contains 17 residues. Germline-derived CDR1 and CDR2 are KGHDR and SFDVKD. J lost 6 bases, V lost 4 bases, and 13 bases had no gene match.